Following are 21 T cell receptor beta chains from one sample sequenced in a study of PD-L1 blockade in urothelial cancer. Sequencing used immunoSEQ multiplex PCR; TCRdb keeps in-frame clones, though not all of them. This repertoire shows some 97,000 clones, 91% found once; its top ten account for approximately 0.88%. The specimen was PBMCs, collected around atezolizumab (anti-PD-L1) treatment. The receptor set was obtained from an elderly woman with urothelial cancer.

This clone was counted a single time. The gene calls are TRBV19 and TRBJ1-2; D ambiguous. Trimming removed 1 base from V and 4 bases from J, with 10 bases in between. The CDR3 loop spans 14 amino acids. Germline V gene lookup returns CDR1 LNHDA and CDR2 SQIVND (reference sequence). The CDR3 DNA reads TGTGCCAGTAGTATAGTGAGCCCATCCTATGGCTACACCTTC. Residues: CASSIVSPSYGYTF.

The V gene is TRBV6-6, the J gene TRBJ2-2; 11 bases align to TRBD2. This CDR3 contains 15 residues. Germline V CDR1 and CDR2: MNHNY, SVGAGI (reference sequence). The junction had 1 base not matched to a gene; V was cut back by 6 bases and J by 1 base. In nucleotides, the CDR3 is TGTGCCAGCAGCGGGACTAGCGGGAACACCGGGGAGCTGTTTTTT. Translation: CASSGTSGNTGELFF.

The genes are TRBV10-3 and TRBJ1-2, with D uncertain. V gave up 4 bases and J gave up 7 bases, with 16 bases separating them. The germline CDR1 and CDR2 sequences are ENHRY and SYGVKD. This CDR3 comprises 14 residues. This CDR3 reads CAISGRADSGGYTF. Here the CDR3 DNA reads TGTGCCATCAGTGGGCGGGCCGATTCCGGTGGCTACACCTTC.

This chain uses TRBV28 with TRBJ1-2, with 8 nucleotides matching TRBD1. After removal of 5 bases from V and 4 bases from J, the junction contained 6 bases not matched to a gene. The CDR3 is made up of 14 amino acids. Germline assignment: CDR1 MDHEN and CDR2 SYDVKM. This chain's CDR3 is CASSLGQGSYGYTF. The CDR3 DNA follows: TGTGCCAGCAGTCTCGGACAGGGTAGCTATGGCTACACCTTC.

The chain couples TRBV2 to TRBJ2-2; 7 bases align to TRBD1. The CDR3 is 10 amino acids. Looked up from germline, CDR1 is SNHLY and CDR2 is FYNNEI. After removal of 8 bases from V and 13 bases from J, the junction contained 4 bases not matched to a gene. The CDR3 loop is CASGTEGLFF. CDR3 DNA sequence: TGTGCCAGCGGGACAGAAGGGCTGTTTTTT.

The rearrangement links TRBV20-1 to TRBJ2-7, with 7 bases matching TRBD2. After removal of 3 bases from V and 7 bases from J, the junction contained 3 bases not matched to a gene. Looked up from germline, CDR1 is DFQATT and CDR2 is SNEGSKA (reference sequence). This CDR3 is built from 11 residues. DNA of the CDR3: TGCAGTGCTAGCGGGGGGTGGGAGCAGTACTTC. It yields the protein CSASGGWEQYF.

This sequence joins TRBV7-6 and TRBJ2-5, with TRBD2 matching over 12 bases. The CDR3 runs 16 residues. Germline V gene sequence: CDR1 SGHVS, CDR2 FNYEAQ. V dropped 2 bases and J dropped 5; count of bases not matched to a gene: 6. CDR3 region: CASSLRLAGDGETQYF. In nucleotides, the CDR3 is TGTGCCAGCAGCTTAAGACTAGCGGGAGACGGGGAGACCCAGTACTTC.

The CDR3 DNA reads TGTGCCAGCACTCCCATAGTGGGAGCCCTAGATAAGTATAGCAATCAGCCCCAGCATTTT. Its protein is CASTPIVGALDKYSNQPQHF. The chain combines TRBV28 with TRBJ1-5, with unresolved D. V was cut by 7 bases and J by 0 bases, with 28 bases left in between. Germline V gene data show CDR1 as MDHEN and CDR2 as SYDVKM. The CDR3 has 20 amino acids.

The J gene is TRBJ2-3, the V gene TRBV7-9; D ambiguous. Germline V gene lookup returns CDR1 SEHNR and CDR2 FQNEAQ (reference sequence). This CDR3 has 13 amino acids. V dropped 3 bases and J dropped 0 bases, with 4 bases sitting between them. CDR3 coding DNA: TGTGCCAGCAGCTTGGCAAGCACAGATACGCAGTATTTT. This sequence encodes CASSLASTDTQYF. The variable domain in full, with the rest retrieved from reference TRBV7-9 and TRBJ2-3, is DTGVSQNPRHKITKRGQNVTFRCDPISEHNRLYWYRQTLGQGPEFLTYFQNEAQLEKSRLLSDRFSAERPKGSFSTLEIQRTEQGDSAMYLCASSLASTDTQYFGPGTRLTVL.

The rearrangement uses TRBV15 and TRBJ2-1; 7 bases map to TRBD2. Trimming took 0 bases from V and 7 from J; bases not matched to a gene: 9. The CDR3 length is 16 residues. The germline V gene has CDR1 LNHNV and CDR2 YYDKDF (reference sequence). The CDR3 region has the DNA TGTGCCACCAGCAGAGATCCAAGCGGGACCAAAAATGAGCAGTTCTTC. Translated, it gives CATSRDPSGTKNEQFF.

The chain carries TRBV6-1 and TRBJ1-1; the D is unclear. V was trimmed by 3 bases and J by 10 bases, leaving 9 bases between them. The CDR3 runs to 11 residues. CDR1 and CDR2 from the germline V gene are MNHNS and SASEGT. The CDR3 protein is CASSESYRAFF. DNA for the CDR3: TGTGCCAGCAGTGAGAGTTATCGAGCTTTCTTT.

The gene calls are TRBV6-6 and TRBJ2-2, with 11 bases lining up with TRBD2. Germline V gives CDR1 MNHNY, CDR2 SVGAGI (reference sequence). The CDR3 runs to 16 residues. J lost 6 bases, V lost 2 bases, and 5 bases had no gene match. In nucleotides, the CDR3 is TGTGCCAGCAGTTACGGGAAGGGACTAGCGGCCGGGGAGCTGTTTTTT. Translating gives CASSYGKGLAAGELFF.

The rearrangement uses TRBV2 and TRBJ2-4, with 7 bases that match TRBD1. The length of the CDR3 is 13 residues. Trimming at V came to 4 bases and at J to 8 bases, leaving 5 bases not matched to a gene. The germline gives CDR1 SNHLY, CDR2 FYNNEI. The CDR3 sequence is CASSGHRGDIQYF. The CDR3 DNA sequence: TGTGCCAGCAGTGGCCACAGGGGTGACATTCAGTACTTC.

The chain uses TRBV11-2 and TRBJ1-1, with D tentatively TRBD1 (5 bases). CDR1 and CDR2 (germline): SGHAT, FQNNGV. Trimming cost V 0 bases and J 5 bases, with 10 bases left between them. There are 14 residues in the CDR3. DNA for the CDR3: TGTGCCAGCAGCTTAGAAACCAGGGTTACTGAAGCTTTCTTT. This sequence encodes CASSLETRVTEAFF.

This chain links TRBV6-5 with TRBJ2-7, with 7 bases that match TRBD1. V gave up 0 bases and J gave up 6 bases; unmatched junction bases: 5. The CDR3 has 14 amino acids. Germline CDR1 and CDR2: MNHEY and SVGAGI. The CDR3 loop reads CASSYSTGWAEQYF. CDR3 sequence (DNA): TGTGCCAGCAGTTACTCGACAGGGTGGGCCGAGCAGTACTTC.

The chain has TRBV28 and TRBJ1-4; 10 bases match TRBD1. The CDR3 has 16 residues. Germline V gene data show CDR1 as MDHEN and CDR2 as SYDVKM. The J segment lost 7 bases and the V segment lost 4 bases, leaving 9 bases of the junction unmatched. The CDR3 bases are TGTGCCAGCAGTTACCTGGGACAGGGGAACGGTGAAAAACTGTTTTTT. Amino acids: CASSYLGQGNGEKLFF.

The chain is built from TRBV19 and TRBJ2-1, with 14 positions matching TRBD2. This CDR3 contains 14 residues. CDR1 is LNHDA and CDR2 is SQIVND in the germline V gene (reference sequence). The V segment lost 5 bases and the J segment 11 bases; nucleotides outside the gene matches: 5. The CDR3 sequence: CASSPGLAGGQQFF. CDR3 DNA: TGTGCCAGTAGTCCCGGACTAGCGGGAGGTCAGCAGTTCTTC.

This sequence joins TRBV14 and TRBJ1-1, with TRBD1 matching 9 bases. The CDR3 length is 16 residues. Per the germline V gene, CDR1 is SGHDN and CDR2 is FVKESK. The V segment lost 5 bases and the J segment 5 bases; nucleotides outside the gene matches: 12. The CDR3 DNA sequence: TGTGCCAGCAGCTTAGGCGGGACAGGGCGAGCGACTGAAGCTTTCTTT. Its protein product is CASSLGGTGRATEAFF.

The rearrangement links TRBV29-1 to TRBJ2-1, with TRBD2 identical over 14 bases. The germline V gene has CDR1 SQVTM and CDR2 ANQGSEA. V lost 6 bases, J lost 4 bases, and 5 bases stayed unmatched. CDR3 length equals 15 residues. The CDR3 is CSVGTSGSRYNEQFF. In nucleotides, the CDR3 is TGCAGCGTCGGGACTAGCGGGAGTAGATACAATGAGCAGTTCTTC.

The rearrangement uses TRBV7-2 and TRBJ1-2; 11 nucleotides match TRBD1. Per germline, CDR1 SGHTA and CDR2 FQGNSA. With 5 bases clipped from V and 7 bases from J, the junction kept 6 bases outside the gene matches. The CDR3 sequence is 14 residues long. CDR3 residues: CASSPRTGGRGYTF. Here the CDR3 DNA reads TGTGCCAGCAGCCCCCGGACAGGGGGCCGTGGCTACACCTTC.

The J gene is TRBJ1-2, the V gene TRBV20-1, with unresolved D. The CDR3 runs 11 residues. Trimming pared 5 bases from V and 3 bases from J, leaving 7 bases between. The germline V gene has CDR1 DFQATT and CDR2 SNEGSKA (reference sequence). The CDR3 loop reads CSAHGDYGYTF. In DNA form, the CDR3 reads TGCAGTGCTCACGGAGACTATGGCTACACCTTC.